A selection of T cell receptor beta chains follows, all from one sample in a study of shared clonotypes between healthy human individuals. Profiling relied on immunoSEQ multiplex PCR, and the TCRdb table lists in-frame clones only, not all of them. This table holds about 2 million clones, just under 95% found once. Sample: naive CD8+ T cells sorted from blood. These receptors came from a man aged 18 to 35 in good health. The CDR3 runs from the conserved cysteine through the conserved F or W. Fields, in order: J gene, D gene, clone size, V gene, CDR3 DNA, CDR3 protein. D genes are given only for firm matches. The listing skips clone size in some rows; elsewhere it reads once, few, many or a size class.

j_gene: TRBJ2-3
d_gene: NA
abundance: NA
v_gene: TRBV5-8
CDR3nt: TGTGCCAGCAGCACGACGGGGAAAGATTGGTCAGATACGCAGTATTTT
CDR3aa: CASSTTGKDWSDTQYF

j_gene: TRBJ2-1
d_gene: TRBD2
abundance: NA
v_gene: TRBV2
CDR3nt: TGTGCCAGCAGTGAAGGGGGACAACGGACTAGCGTGTACTCCTACAATGAGCAGTTCTTC
CDR3aa: CASSEGGQRTSVYSYNEQFF

j_gene: TRBJ2-7
d_gene: TRBD2
abundance: once
v_gene: TRBV9
CDR3nt: TGTGCCAGCAGCGAAGGGACTAGCGGAGCCTACGAGCAGTACTTC
CDR3aa: CASSEGTSGAYEQYF

j_gene: TRBJ1-1
d_gene: NA
abundance: NA
v_gene: TRBV29-1
CDR3nt: TGCAGCGTTGAAAACCTGGGGGGGAACACTGAAGCTTTCTTT
CDR3aa: CSVENLGGNTEAFF

j_gene: TRBJ2-5
d_gene: NA
abundance: NA
v_gene: TRBV9
CDR3nt: TGTGCCAGCAGCCCCGGGGGTACTAGTGGAGAGACCCAGTACTTC
CDR3aa: CASSPGGTSGETQYF

j_gene: TRBJ2-7
d_gene: NA
abundance: once
v_gene: TRBV6-6
CDR3nt: TGTGCCAGCAGTTATACGGACTCCTACGAGCAGTACTTC
CDR3aa: CASSYTDSYEQYF

j_gene: TRBJ1-1
d_gene: TRBD1
abundance: NA
v_gene: TRBV5-1
CDR3nt: TGCGCCAGCAGCTGGGCCTCTTCAGGGGGGACTGAAGCTTTCTTT
CDR3aa: CASSWASSGGTEAFF

j_gene: TRBJ2-1
d_gene: NA
abundance: NA
v_gene: TRBV13
CDR3nt: TGTGCCAGCAGCTTGGAGGGGAATGAGCAGTTCTTC
CDR3aa: CASSLEGNEQFF

j_gene: TRBJ2-5
d_gene: NA
abundance: NA
v_gene: TRBV9
CDR3nt: TGTGCCAGCAGCGTAACGCTGGGGGAGACCCAGTACTTC
CDR3aa: CASSVTLGETQYF

j_gene: TRBJ2-7
d_gene: TRBD2
abundance: NA
v_gene: TRBV6-5
CDR3nt: TGTGCCAGCAGTCCTTCCGGACTAGCCGAGCAGTACTTC
CDR3aa: CASSPSGLAEQYF

j_gene: TRBJ1-3
d_gene: NA
abundance: NA
v_gene: TRBV2
CDR3nt: TGTGCCAGCAGTGAGGGGCCACCCGGGGGAAACACCATATATTTT
CDR3aa: CASSEGPPGGNTIYF

j_gene: TRBJ1-1
d_gene: NA
abundance: NA
v_gene: TRBV28
CDR3nt: TGTGCCACCTCATGGGGGTTGAACACTGAAGCTTTCTTT
CDR3aa: CATSWGLNTEAFF

j_gene: TRBJ2-5
d_gene: NA
abundance: once
v_gene: TRBV7-9
CDR3nt: TGTGCCAGCAGCCCCCTCACAGGGTACCAAGAGACCCAGTACTTC
CDR3aa: CASSPLTGYQETQYF

j_gene: TRBJ1-5
d_gene: TRBD1
abundance: NA
v_gene: TRBV7-2
CDR3nt: TGTGCCAGCAGCTTCGGACAGGGGGTGGGTCAGCCCCAGCATTTT
CDR3aa: CASSFGQGVGQPQHF

j_gene: TRBJ2-3
d_gene: TRBD2
abundance: NA
v_gene: TRBV27
CDR3nt: TGTGCCAGCAGTGGACTAGCGGGGGCCATAGATACGCAGTATTTT
CDR3aa: CASSGLAGAIDTQYF

j_gene: TRBJ2-1
d_gene: NA
abundance: NA
v_gene: TRBV27
CDR3nt: TGTGCCAGCAGTTTTTCAGGGGGGGAATTCTACAATGAGCAGTTCTTC
CDR3aa: CASSFSGGEFYNEQFF

j_gene: TRBJ1-5
d_gene: TRBD1
abundance: NA
v_gene: TRBV15
CDR3nt: TGTGCCACCAGCCCGACAGGGAGGGGAGCCGCGGGCGATCAGCCCCAGCATTTT
CDR3aa: CATSPTGRGAAGDQPQHF

j_gene: TRBJ2-7
d_gene: TRBD1
abundance: NA
v_gene: TRBV27
CDR3nt: TGTGCCAGCAAACGGTGGGGACAGGACTACGAGCAGTACTTC
CDR3aa: CASKRWGQDYEQYF

j_gene: TRBJ2-2
d_gene: NA
abundance: NA
v_gene: TRBV30
CDR3nt: TGTGCCTGGAGCCGAGCGGTCTACACCGGGGAGCTGTTTTTT
CDR3aa: CAWSRAVYTGELFF

j_gene: TRBJ1-1
d_gene: NA
abundance: NA
v_gene: TRBV27
CDR3nt: TGTGCCAGCAGCCTCTTCTTGTTTACTGAAGCTTTCTTT
CDR3aa: CASSLFLFTEAFF

j_gene: TRBJ1-6
d_gene: NA
abundance: NA
v_gene: TRBV7-9
CDR3nt: TGTGCCAGCAGTTATACAGGACCATCCAATTCACCCCTCCACTTT
CDR3aa: CASSYTGPSNSPLHF

j_gene: TRBJ1-3
d_gene: TRBD1
abundance: NA
v_gene: TRBV7-9
CDR3nt: TGTGCCAGCAGCTCCGTGGGGACAGGGGTCTTCATCTCTGGAAACACCATATATTTT
CDR3aa: CASSSVGTGVFISGNTIYF

j_gene: TRBJ1-6
d_gene: TRBD1
abundance: NA
v_gene: TRBV5-4
CDR3nt: TGTGCCAGCAGCTTGGACCAGGGGGATTCACCCCTCCACTTT
CDR3aa: CASSLDQGDSPLHF

j_gene: TRBJ1-1
d_gene: NA
abundance: few
v_gene: TRBV9
CDR3nt: TGTGCCAGCAGCTTAGGACAGAACACTGAAGCTTTCTTT
CDR3aa: CASSLGQNTEAFF

j_gene: TRBJ2-1
d_gene: NA
abundance: NA
v_gene: TRBV9
CDR3nt: TGTGCCAGCAGCGTAGAGGCGGGGTGGGATGAGCAGTTCTTC
CDR3aa: CASSVEAGWDEQFF

j_gene: TRBJ2-7
d_gene: TRBD2
abundance: NA
v_gene: TRBV27
CDR3nt: TGTGCCAGCAGCCCGACTAGCGACCCCTACGAGCAGTACTTC
CDR3aa: CASSPTSDPYEQYF

j_gene: TRBJ1-3
d_gene: NA
abundance: NA
v_gene: TRBV29-1
CDR3nt: TGCAGCGCCGGAGAGGGGGTCGGCTCTGGAAACACCATATATTTT
CDR3aa: CSAGEGVGSGNTIYF

j_gene: TRBJ1-1
d_gene: NA
abundance: NA
v_gene: TRBV7-9
CDR3nt: TGTGCCAGCAGTCCAATATATCTGGGATCCGGAACTGAAGCTTTCTTT
CDR3aa: CASSPIYLGSGTEAFF

j_gene: TRBJ2-7
d_gene: TRBD2
abundance: NA
v_gene: TRBV7-2
CDR3nt: TGTGCCAGCAGCTTAGATCGTTGGGGACTAGCGGGCTCCTACGAGCAGTACTTC
CDR3aa: CASSLDRWGLAGSYEQYF